This T cell receptor beta chain is from a study of blood T cell repertoires in COVID-19 (TCRdb year 2020). Looking at the study overall: Samples covering the acute and convalescent phases of COVID-19 were provided by collaborators in the United States, Italy and Spain. The prospective study material was composed of cDNA or gDNA derived from T cells, B-cell-depleted T cells, or PBMCs. The dataset comprised deeply sampled blood TCRbeta repertoires from subjects exposed to, actively infected with, or recovered from COVID-19. The repertoires were released in a freely available public database intended as a resource for research on the immune response to SARS-CoV-2. Samples were obtained from the ongoing ImmuneRACE study (first 160 participants) and from some 1,200 subjects provided by 6 global collaborators. A de-identified subject ID, COVID-19 status, age in years and sex were almost always included in the sample metadata. Where available, HLA class I and class II types were obtained from metadata supplied by the sample provider rather than from assay-based typing. On the study overall, not on this receptor specifically: The quantity of clinical and demographic metadata differed by source and by participant and was supplied without curation.

Including the terminal cysteine and phenylalanine, the CDR3 comprises 14 residues. Solely the CDR3 DNA is kept, with 42 bases framed from the first base. CDR1 SGHVS and CDR2 FNYEAQ are derived from the germline V gene. At the junction V is shortened by 5 bases and J by 3 bases, with 11 bases in between. In its sample, this clone was seen once. This receptor's antigen is unknown. No base qualities exist here, and no much larger clone lies one base off it. Participants in the prospective study were enrolled through a virtual design, were aged about 18 to 90 years, and lived in about two dozen United States geographic areas. In the prospective study, cohorts were assigned on the basis of participant-reported clinical history obtained from a screening survey and a study questionnaire. ImmuneRACE Cohort 3 recovered participants were defined by two consecutive negative NP/OP PCR tests, healthcare professional clearance, or symptom resolution. Each participant in the prospective study had whole blood, serum and a nasopharyngeal or oropharyngeal swab collected by mobile phlebotomists. Additional blood draws and questionnaires over a 2-month period could optionally be provided by prospective study participants. Before DNA extraction, blood samples from the prospective study were shipped at room temperature or frozen.

TCRbeta CDR3 regions were amplified from genomic DNA by means of the immunoSEQ Assay, a bias-controlled multiplex PCR. As for how the authors treated the data: Nucleated cell counts per sample were estimated from amplification of reference gene primers within the assay. Sequence reads were collapsed and filtered to measure the absolute abundance of every unique TCRbeta CDR3 rearrangement. For each sample, productive Simpson clonality was calculated by taking the square root of Simpson's diversity index across productive rearrangements. TCRdb retrieved this table from immuneACCESS and kept in-frame rearrangements only. Not all clones are present; in checked studies, unresolved V genes account for under half, and no reason is known for the remainder. V and J calls and clone size come straight from that table; D and trimming were deduced from the DNA. The sample table records 200,000 to 300,000 clones; roughly 88% of these occur just once. The ten largest clones take up roughly 2% of the sample.

The source material was PBMCs or T cells enriched from blood (not recorded which). The sequence joins TRBV7-6 to TRBJ2-1; the D gene is perhaps TRBD1, from 6 matching bases. The source of this sequence is a woman aged 50 to 60 who had recovered from COVID-19. For the CDR3, the sequence is CASSSKGVYNEQFF. The sequenced DNA: TGTGCCAGCAGCAGCAAGGGGGTCTACAATGAGCAGTTCTTC.